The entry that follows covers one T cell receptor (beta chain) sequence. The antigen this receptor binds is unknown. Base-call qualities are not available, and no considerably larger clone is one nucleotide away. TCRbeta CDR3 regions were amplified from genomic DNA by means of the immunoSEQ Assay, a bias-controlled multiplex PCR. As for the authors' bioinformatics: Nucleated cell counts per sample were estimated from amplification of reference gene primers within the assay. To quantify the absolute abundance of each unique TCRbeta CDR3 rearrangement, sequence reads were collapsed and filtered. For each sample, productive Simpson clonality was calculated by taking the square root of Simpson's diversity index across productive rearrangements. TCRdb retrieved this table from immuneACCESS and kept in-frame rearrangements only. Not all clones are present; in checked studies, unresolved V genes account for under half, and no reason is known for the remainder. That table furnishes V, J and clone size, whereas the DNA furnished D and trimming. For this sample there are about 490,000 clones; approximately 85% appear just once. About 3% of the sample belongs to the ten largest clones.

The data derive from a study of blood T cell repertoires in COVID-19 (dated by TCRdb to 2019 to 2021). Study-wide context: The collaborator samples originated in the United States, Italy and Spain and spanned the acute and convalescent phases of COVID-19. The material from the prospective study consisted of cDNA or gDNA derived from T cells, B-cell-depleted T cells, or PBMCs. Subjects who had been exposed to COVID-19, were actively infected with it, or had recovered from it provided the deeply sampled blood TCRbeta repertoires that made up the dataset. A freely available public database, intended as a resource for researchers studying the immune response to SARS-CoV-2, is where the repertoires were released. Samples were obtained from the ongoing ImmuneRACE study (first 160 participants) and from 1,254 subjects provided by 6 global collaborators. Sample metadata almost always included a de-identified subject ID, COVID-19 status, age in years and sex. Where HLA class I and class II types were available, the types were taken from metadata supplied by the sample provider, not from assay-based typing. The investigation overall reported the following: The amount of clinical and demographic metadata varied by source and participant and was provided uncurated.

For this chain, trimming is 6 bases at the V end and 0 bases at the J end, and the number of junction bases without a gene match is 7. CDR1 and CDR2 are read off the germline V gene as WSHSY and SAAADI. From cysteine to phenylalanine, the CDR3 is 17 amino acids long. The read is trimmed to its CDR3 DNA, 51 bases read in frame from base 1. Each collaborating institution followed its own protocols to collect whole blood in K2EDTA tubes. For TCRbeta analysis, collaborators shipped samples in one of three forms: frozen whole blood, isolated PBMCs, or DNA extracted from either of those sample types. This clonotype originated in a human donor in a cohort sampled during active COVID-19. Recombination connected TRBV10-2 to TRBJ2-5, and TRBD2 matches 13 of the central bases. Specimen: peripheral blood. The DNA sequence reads TGCGCCAGCAGGCCGGGACTAGCGGGGTGGTACCAAGAGACCCAGTACTTC. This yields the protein CASRPGLAGWYQETQYF.